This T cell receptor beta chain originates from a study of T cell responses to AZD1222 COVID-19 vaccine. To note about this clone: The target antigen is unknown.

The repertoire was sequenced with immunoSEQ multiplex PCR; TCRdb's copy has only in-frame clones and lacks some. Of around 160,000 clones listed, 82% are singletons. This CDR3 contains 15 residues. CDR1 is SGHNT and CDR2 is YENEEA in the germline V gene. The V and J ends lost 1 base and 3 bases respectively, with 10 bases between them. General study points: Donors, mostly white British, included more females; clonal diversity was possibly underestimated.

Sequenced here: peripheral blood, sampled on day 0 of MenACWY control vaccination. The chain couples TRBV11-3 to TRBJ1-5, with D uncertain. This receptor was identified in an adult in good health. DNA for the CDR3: TGTGCCAGCAGCTTAGCCAGACAATCCAATCAGCCCCAGCATTTT. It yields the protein CASSLARQSNQPQHF.